Included here is one T cell receptor (beta chain) sequence, with context. No antigen is known for it. The junction does not match germline at one end; this may be a read error. There are 11 residues in the CDR3. The sample originates from a study of tumor-infiltrating lymphocytes in primary liver carcinoma. General observations from the study: Significantly larger top-250-clone fractions were found in tumors than in blood (p = 0.039).

Reverse transcription of roughly 0.5 ug total RNA with a constant-region primer produced TCR beta cDNA. Three rounds of nested multiplex PCR with slightly modified ARM-PCR produced TCR beta libraries. It was with TRBV1-TRBV30 forward primers and a C-beta reverse primer that the first two PCR rounds were run, at about 9 cycles each. TCRdb reprocessed the multiplex PCR reads with MiXCR, giving one entry per CDR3 protein. The sample comprises fewer than 200,000 distinct CDR3 sequences, 70% to 90% of which are singletons, and less than 20% rests with the top ten. It was from around 20-30 mg of unsorted bulk tissue that RNA and DNA were co-extracted.

The chain employs TRBV12-3 or TRBV12-4 and TRBJ2-1; D is unresolved. The TCR comes from a man in his forties with primary liver carcinoma and hepatitis B virus infection. The sample consisted of tumor tissue from primary liver carcinoma. The CDR3 nucleotides are TGTACCAGCACCCGGAGCAATGAGAAGTTCTTC. This encodes CTSTRSNEKFF.